This TCR beta chain was sequenced during a study of blood T cell repertoires in COVID-19 (dated by TCRdb to 2020 to 2022). Broadly, across the study: Collaborator samples came from the United States, Italy and Spain and covered acute and convalescent phases of COVID-19. The prospective study material was composed of cDNA or gDNA derived from T cells, B-cell-depleted T cells, or PBMCs. Deeply sampled blood TCRbeta repertoires from subjects exposed to, actively infected with, or recovered from COVID-19 were included in the dataset. The repertoires were made available in a free public database intended to serve as a resource for research on the immune response to SARS-CoV-2. The samples were drawn from two sources: the first 160 participants of the ongoing ImmuneRACE study, and 1,000 to 1,500 subjects contributed by 6 global collaborators. Sample metadata almost always included a de-identified subject ID, COVID-19 status, age in years and sex. Where available, HLA class I and class II types were taken from metadata supplied by the sample provider and were not determined by assay-based typing. The study at large found these results: How much clinical and demographic metadata was included differed by source and by participant, and the metadata was provided uncurated.

The CDR3 starts with the cysteine, ends with the phenylalanine, and has 14 residues. Only the CDR3 DNA stays, 42 bases, in frame from base 1. The germline V gene sets CDR1 to SGHRS and CDR2 to YFSETQ. The junction carries 13 bases between V and J, which are trimmed by 2 bases and 5 bases respectively. Remarks on this clone: Its antigen is currently not known. No much larger clone is present one base from it, and per-base qualities are unavailable.

Enrolling through a virtual design, the prospective study's participants ranged in age from roughly 18 to 95 years and lived across approximately 25 United States geographic areas. In the prospective study, cohorts were assigned on the basis of participant-reported clinical history obtained from a screening survey and a study questionnaire. ImmuneRACE Cohort 3 recovered participants were defined by two consecutive negative NP/OP PCR tests, healthcare professional clearance, or symptom resolution. Mobile phlebotomists in the prospective study collected whole blood, serum and a nasopharyngeal or oropharyngeal swab from every participant. Additional blood draws and questionnaires over an approximately 2-month period could optionally be provided by prospective study participants. Prospective study blood samples were shipped either frozen or at room temperature before DNA extraction. The immunoSEQ Assay, a bias-controlled multiplex PCR, was used to amplify TCRbeta CDR3 regions from genomic DNA. The study's processing was this. Within the assay, amplification of reference gene primers was used to estimate how many nucleated cells each sample contained. To quantify the absolute abundance of each unique TCRbeta CDR3 rearrangement, sequence reads were collapsed and filtered. Productive Simpson clonality was computed per sample as the square root of Simpson's diversity index over productive rearrangements. TCRdb provides this immuneACCESS table in a form limited to in-frame rearrangements. Some clones are lacking; in checked studies, under half of them reflect an unresolved V gene, and why the rest are absent is not known. V and J calls and clone size come straight from that table; D and trimming were deduced from the DNA. For this sample the table gives some 330,000 clones, of which around 84% were detected only once. The top ten clones comprise about 4.1% of the sample.

The clonotype was recovered from a man in his thirties or forties who had recovered from COVID-19. The sequenced sample consisted of PBMCs or T cells enriched from blood (not recorded which). Recombination connected TRBV5-1 to TRBJ1-1; TRBD1 is a weak D gene call, 6 bases matching. The DNA sequence follows: TGCGCCAGCAGCTTTTCCGGGACACTTACTGAAGCTTTCTTT. It translates to CASSFSGTLTEAFF.